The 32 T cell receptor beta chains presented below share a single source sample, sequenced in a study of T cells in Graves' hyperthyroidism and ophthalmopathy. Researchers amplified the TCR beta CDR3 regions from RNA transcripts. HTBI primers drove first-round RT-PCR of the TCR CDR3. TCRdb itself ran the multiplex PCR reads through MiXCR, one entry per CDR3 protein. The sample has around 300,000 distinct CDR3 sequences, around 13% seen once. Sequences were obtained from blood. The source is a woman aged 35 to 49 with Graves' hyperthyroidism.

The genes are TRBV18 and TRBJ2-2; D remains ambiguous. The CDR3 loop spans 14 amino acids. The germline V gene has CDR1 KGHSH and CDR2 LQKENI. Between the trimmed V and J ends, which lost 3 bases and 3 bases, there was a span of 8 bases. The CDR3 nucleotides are TGTGCCAGCTCACCGGCCTCGGACACCGGGGAGCTGTTTTTT. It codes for CASSPASDTGELFF.

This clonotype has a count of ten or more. CDR3 residues: CSARTGYSNQPQHF. CDR3 nucleotide sequence: TGCAGTGCAAGGACAGGGTACAGCAATCAGCCCCAGCATTTT. V usage is TRBV20-1 and J usage is TRBJ1-5, with 8 nucleotides matching TRBD1. The germline gives CDR1 DFQATT, CDR2 SNEGSKA (reference sequence). V lost 6 bases, J lost 1 base, and 5 bases stayed unmatched. This CDR3 region has 14 residues.

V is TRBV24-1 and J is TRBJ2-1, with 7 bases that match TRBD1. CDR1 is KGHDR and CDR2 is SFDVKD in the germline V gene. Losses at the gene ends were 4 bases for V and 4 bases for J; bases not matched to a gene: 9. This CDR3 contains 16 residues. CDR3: CATSEAVQGLYNEQFF. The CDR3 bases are TGTGCCACCAGTGAGGCGGTACAGGGGTTATACAATGAGCAGTTCTTC.

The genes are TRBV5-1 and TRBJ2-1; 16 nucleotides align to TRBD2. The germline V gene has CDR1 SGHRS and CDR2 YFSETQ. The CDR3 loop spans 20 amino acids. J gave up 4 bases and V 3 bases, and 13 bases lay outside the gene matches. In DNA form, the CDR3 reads TGCGCCAGCAGCTCGACCGTCGGGACTAGCGGGAGGGCCTTATACAATGAGCAGTTCTTC. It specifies CASSSTVGTSGRALYNEQFF.

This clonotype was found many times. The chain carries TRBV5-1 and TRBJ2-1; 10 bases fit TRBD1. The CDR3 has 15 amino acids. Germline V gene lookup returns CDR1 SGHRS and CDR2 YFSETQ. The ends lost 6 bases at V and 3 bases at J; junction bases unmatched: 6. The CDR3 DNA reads TGCGCCAGCACCCCCGGGACAGGGGTCTACAATGAGCAGTTCTTC. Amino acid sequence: CASTPGTGVYNEQFF.

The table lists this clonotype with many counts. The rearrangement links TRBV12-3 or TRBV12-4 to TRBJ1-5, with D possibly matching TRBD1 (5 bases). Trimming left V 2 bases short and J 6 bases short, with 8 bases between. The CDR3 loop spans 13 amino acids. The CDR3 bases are TGTGCCAGCAGTTTACGACAGATTCAGCCCCAGCATTTT. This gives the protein CASSLRQIQPQHF.

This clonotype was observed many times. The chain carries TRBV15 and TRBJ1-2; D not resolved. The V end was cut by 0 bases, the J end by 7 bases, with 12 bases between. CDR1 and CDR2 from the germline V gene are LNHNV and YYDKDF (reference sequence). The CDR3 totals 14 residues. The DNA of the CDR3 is TGTGCCACCAGCAGAGATCTGGTCCCAGGTGGCTACACCTTC. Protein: CATSRDLVPGGYTF.

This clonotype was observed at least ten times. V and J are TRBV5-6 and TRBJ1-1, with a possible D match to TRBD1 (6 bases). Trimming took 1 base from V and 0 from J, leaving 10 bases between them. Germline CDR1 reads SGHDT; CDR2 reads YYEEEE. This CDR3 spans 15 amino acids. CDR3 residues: CASSLTGHLNTEAFF. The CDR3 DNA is TGTGCCAGCAGCTTGACGGGACATTTGAACACTGAAGCTTTCTTT.

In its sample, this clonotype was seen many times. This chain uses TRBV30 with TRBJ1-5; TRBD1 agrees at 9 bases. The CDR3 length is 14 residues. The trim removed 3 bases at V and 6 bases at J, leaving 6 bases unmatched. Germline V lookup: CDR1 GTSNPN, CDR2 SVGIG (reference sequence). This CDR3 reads CAWRPNRGLQPQHF. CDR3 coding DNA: TGTGCCTGGAGGCCTAACAGGGGGCTTCAGCCCCAGCATTTT.

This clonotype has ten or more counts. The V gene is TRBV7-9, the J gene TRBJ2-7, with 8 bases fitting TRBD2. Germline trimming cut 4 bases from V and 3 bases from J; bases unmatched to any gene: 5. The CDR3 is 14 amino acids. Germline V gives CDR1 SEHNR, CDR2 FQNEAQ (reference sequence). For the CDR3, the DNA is TGTGCCAGCAGCTCCGGGACTAGAGGCTACGAGCAGTACTTC. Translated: CASSSGTRGYEQYF.

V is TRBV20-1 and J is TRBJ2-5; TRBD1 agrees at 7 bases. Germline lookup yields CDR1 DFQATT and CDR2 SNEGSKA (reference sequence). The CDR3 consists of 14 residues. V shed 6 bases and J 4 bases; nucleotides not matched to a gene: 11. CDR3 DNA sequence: TGCAGTGCCGACATGACAGGGCGAAGAGAGACCCAGTACTTC. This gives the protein CSADMTGRRETQYF.

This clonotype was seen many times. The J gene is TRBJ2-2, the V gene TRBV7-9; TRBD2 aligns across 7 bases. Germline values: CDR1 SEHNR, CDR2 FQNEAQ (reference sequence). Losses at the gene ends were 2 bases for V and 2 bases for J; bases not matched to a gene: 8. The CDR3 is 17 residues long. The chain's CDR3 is CASSLRAGALNTGELFF. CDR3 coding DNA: TGTGCCAGCAGCTTACGGGCGGGAGCCCTCAACACCGGGGAGCTGTTTTTT. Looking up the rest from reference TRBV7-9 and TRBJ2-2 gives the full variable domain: DTGVSQNPRHKITKRGQNVTFRCDPISEHNRLYWYRQTLGQGPEFLTYFQNEAQLEKSRLLSDRFSAERPKGSFSTLEIQRTEQGDSAMYLCASSLRAGALNTGELFFGEGSRLTVL.

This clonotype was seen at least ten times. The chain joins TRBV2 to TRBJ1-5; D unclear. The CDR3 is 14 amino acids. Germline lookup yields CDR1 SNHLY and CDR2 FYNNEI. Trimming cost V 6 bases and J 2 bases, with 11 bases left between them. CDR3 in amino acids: CASSERFGNQPQHF. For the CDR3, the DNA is TGTGCCAGCAGCGAGAGATTCGGCAATCAGCCCCAGCATTTT.

The CDR3 here is CASSYSDSPGDYRSNQPQHF. The CDR3 bases are TGTGCCAGCAGTTACTCGGACAGCCCAGGGGACTATAGGAGCAATCAGCCCCAGCATTTT. This chain connects TRBV6-2 or TRBV6-3 to TRBJ1-5, with D perhaps TRBD1 (6 bases). The V end was cut by 0 bases, the J end by 1 base, with 22 bases between. CDR3 size: 20 residues. Germline lookup yields CDR1 MNHEY and CDR2 SVGEGT.

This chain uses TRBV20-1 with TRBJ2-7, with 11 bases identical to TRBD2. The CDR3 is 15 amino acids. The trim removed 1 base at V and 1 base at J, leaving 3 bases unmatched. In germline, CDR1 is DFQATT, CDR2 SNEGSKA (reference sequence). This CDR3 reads CSARGGTSGSYEQYF. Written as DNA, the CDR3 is TGCAGTGCTAGAGGCGGGACTAGCGGTTCCTACGAGCAGTACTTC.

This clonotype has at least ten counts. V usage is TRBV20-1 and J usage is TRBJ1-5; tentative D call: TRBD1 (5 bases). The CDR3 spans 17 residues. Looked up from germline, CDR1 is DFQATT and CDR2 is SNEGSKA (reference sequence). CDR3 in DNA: TGCAGCGCAGGAAAGGGACGGGAACCATATAGCAATCAGCCCCAGCATTTT. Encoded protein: CSAGKGREPYSNQPQHF.

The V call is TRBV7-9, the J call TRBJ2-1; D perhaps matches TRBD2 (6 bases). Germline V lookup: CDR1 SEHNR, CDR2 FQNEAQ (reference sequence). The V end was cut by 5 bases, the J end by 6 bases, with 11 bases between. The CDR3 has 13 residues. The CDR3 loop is CASSARTTNEQFF. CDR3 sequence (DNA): TGTGCCAGCAGCGCCCGGACTACCAATGAGCAGTTCTTC.

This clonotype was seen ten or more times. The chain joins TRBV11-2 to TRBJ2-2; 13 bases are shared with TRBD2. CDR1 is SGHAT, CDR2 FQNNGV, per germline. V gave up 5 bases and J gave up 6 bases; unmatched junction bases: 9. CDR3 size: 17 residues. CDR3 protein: CASSPVGLAGVSGELFF. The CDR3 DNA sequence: TGTGCCAGCAGCCCCGTTGGACTAGCGGGAGTTTCCGGGGAGCTGTTTTTT.

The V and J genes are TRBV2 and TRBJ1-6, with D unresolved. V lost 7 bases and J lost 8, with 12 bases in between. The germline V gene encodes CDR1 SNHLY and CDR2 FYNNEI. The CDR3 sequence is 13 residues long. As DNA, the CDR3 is TGTGCCAGCACCCGGGCCCAAGATTCACCCCTCCACTTT. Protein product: CASTRAQDSPLHF.

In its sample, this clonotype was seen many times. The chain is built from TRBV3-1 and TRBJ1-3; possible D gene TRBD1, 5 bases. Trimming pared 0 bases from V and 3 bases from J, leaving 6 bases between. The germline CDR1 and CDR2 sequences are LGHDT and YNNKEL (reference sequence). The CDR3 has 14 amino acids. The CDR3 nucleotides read TGTGCCAGCAGCCAAGAGACAGTTGGAAACACCATATATTTT. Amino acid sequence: CASSQETVGNTIYF.

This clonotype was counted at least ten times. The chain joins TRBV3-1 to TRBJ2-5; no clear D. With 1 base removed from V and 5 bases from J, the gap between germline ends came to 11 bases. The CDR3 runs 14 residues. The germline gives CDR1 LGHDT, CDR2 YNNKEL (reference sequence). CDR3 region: CASSQGFPGETQYF. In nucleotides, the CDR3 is TGTGCCAGCAGCCAAGGGTTTCCCGGTGAGACCCAGTACTTC.

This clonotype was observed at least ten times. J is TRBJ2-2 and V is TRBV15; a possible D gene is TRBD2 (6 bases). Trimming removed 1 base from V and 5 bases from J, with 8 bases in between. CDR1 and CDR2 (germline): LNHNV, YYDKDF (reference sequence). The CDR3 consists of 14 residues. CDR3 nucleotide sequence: TGTGCCACCAGCAGAGGGACTATAACCGGGGAGCTGTTTTTT. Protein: CATSRGTITGELFF.

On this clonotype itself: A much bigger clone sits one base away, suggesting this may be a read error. The CDR3 coding sequence is TGTGCCACCTCCAAAGCGGGCCCCTCCTACGAGCAGCACTTC. Translated, it gives CATSKAGPSYEQHF. The chain links TRBV10-3 to TRBJ2-7; possible D gene TRBD2, 6 bases. This CDR3 is 14 amino acids long. Germline-derived CDR1 and CDR2 are ENHRY and SYGVKD.

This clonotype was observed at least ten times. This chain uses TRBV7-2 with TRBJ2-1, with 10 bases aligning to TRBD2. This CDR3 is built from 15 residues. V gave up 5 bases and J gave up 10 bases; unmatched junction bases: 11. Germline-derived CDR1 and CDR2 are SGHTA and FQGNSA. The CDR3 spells CASSLWASGGEEQFF. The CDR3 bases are TGTGCCAGCAGCCTGTGGGCTAGCGGGGGCGAAGAGCAGTTCTTC.

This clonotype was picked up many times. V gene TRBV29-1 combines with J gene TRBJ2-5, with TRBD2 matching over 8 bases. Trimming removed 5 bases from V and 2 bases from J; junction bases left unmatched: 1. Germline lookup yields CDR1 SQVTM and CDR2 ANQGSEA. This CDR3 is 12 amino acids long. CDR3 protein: CSVSGRQETQYF. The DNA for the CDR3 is TGCAGCGTTAGCGGGAGACAAGAGACCCAGTACTTC.

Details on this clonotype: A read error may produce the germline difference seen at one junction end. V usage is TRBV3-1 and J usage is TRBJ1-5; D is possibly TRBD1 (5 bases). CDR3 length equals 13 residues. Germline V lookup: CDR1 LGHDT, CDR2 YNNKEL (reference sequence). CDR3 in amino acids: CVSSQDRDQPQHF. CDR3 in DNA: TGTGTCAGCAGCCAAGATAGGGACCAGCCCCAGCATTTT.

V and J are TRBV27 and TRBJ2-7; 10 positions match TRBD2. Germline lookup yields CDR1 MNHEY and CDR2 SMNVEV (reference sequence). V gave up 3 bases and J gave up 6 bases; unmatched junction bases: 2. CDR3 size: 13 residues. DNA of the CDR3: TGTGCCAGCAGTTTCAGCGGGAGGGCCGAGCAGTACTTC. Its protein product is CASSFSGRAEQYF.

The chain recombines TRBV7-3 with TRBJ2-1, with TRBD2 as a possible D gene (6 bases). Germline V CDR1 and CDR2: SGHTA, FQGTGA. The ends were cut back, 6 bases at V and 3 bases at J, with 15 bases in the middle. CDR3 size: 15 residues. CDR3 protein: CASSDWSSDYNEQFF. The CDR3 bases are TGTGCCAGCAGTGACTGGTCTAGCGACTACAATGAGCAGTTCTTC. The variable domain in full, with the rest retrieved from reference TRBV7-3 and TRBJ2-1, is GAGVSQTPSNKVTEKGKYVELRCDPISGHTALYWYRQSLGQGPEFLIYFQGTGAADDSGLPNDRFFAVRPEGSVSTLKIQRTERGDSAVYLCASSDWSSDYNEQFFGPGTRLTVL.

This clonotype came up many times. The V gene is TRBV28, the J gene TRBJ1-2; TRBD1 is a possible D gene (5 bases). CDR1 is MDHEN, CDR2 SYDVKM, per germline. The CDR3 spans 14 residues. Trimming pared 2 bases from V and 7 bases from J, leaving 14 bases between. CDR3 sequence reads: CASSLKGPIGGYTF. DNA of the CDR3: TGTGCCAGCAGTTTAAAGGGACCGATAGGTGGCTACACCTTC.

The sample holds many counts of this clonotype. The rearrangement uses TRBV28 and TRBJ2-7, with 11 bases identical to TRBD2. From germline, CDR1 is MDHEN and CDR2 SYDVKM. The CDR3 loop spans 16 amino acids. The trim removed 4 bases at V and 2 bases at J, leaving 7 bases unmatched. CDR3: CASSSQQTSGTYEQYF. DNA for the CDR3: TGTGCCAGCAGTTCCCAACAGACTAGCGGGACCTACGAGCAGTACTTC.

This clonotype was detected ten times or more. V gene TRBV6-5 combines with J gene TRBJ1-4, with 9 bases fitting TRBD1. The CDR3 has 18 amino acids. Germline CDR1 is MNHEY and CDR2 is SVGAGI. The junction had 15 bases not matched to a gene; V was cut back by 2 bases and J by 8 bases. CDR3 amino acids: CASSYRSGTGSIGEKLFF. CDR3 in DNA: TGTGCCAGCAGTTACCGGTCGGGGACAGGGTCGATCGGCGAAAAACTGTTTTTT.

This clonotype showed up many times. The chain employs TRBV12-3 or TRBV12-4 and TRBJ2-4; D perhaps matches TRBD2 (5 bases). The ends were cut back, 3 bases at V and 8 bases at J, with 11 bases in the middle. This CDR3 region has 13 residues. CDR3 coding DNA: TGTGCCAGCAGTTTCACGGGGTCACACATTCAGTACTTC. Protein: CASSFTGSHIQYF.